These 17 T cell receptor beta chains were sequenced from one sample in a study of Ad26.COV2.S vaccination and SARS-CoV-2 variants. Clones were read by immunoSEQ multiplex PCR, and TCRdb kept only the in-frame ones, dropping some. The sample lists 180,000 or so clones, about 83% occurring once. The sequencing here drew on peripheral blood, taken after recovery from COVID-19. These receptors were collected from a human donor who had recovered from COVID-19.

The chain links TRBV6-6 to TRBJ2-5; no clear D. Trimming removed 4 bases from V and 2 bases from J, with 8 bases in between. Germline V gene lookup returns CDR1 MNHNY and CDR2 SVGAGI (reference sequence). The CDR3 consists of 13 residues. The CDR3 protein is CASSFTDQETQYF. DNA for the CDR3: TGTGCCAGCAGTTTCACAGATCAAGAGACCCAGTACTTC.

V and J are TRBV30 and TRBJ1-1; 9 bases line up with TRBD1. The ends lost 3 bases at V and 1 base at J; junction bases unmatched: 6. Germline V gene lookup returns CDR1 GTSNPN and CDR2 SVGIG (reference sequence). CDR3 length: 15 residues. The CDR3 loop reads CAWSQGQGQNTEAFF. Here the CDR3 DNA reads TGTGCCTGGAGCCAGGGACAGGGCCAGAACACTGAAGCTTTCTTT.

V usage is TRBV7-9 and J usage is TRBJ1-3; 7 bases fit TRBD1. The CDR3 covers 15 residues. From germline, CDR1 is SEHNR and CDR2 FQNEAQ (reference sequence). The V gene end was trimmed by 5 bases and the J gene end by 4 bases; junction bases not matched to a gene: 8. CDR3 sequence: CASSPQGVPGNTIYF. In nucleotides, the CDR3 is TGTGCCAGCAGCCCCCAGGGGGTGCCCGGAAACACCATATATTTT.

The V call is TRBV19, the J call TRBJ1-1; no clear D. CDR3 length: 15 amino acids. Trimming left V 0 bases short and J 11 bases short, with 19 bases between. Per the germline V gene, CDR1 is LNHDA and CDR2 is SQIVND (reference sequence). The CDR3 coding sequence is TGTGCCAGTAGTATAGAAACGGCTGTCGCGAAGGAGGCTTTCTTT. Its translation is CASSIETAVAKEAFF.

This CDR3 reads CASSSRSSYNEQFF. In DNA form, the CDR3 reads TGTGCCAGCAGCTCCAGGAGCTCCTACAATGAGCAGTTCTTC. V is TRBV7-2 and J is TRBJ2-1; D is undetermined. Deletions cut 4 bases from V and 0 bases from J, with 7 bases between. The CDR3 totals 14 residues. Germline CDR1 reads SGHTA; CDR2 reads FQGNSA.

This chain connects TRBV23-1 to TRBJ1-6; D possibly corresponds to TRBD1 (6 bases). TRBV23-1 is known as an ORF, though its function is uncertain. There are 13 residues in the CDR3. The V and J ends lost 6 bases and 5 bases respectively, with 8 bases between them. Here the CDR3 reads CASRDRDNSPLHF. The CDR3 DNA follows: TGCGCCAGCAGGGACAGAGATAATTCACCCCTCCACTTT.

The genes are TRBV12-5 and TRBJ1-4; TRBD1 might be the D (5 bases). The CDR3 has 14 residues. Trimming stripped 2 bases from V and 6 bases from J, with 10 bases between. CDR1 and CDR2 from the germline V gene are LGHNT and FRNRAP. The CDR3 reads CASGLPGLDEKLFF. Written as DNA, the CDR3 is TGTGCTAGTGGTTTGCCGGGGCTTGATGAAAAACTGTTTTTT.

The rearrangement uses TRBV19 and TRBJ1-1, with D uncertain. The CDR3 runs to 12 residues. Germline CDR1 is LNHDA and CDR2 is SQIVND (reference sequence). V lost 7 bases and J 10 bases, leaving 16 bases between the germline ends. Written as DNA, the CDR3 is TGTGCCAGTAACACCCGGGCCCCCGGAGCTTTCTTT. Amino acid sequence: CASNTRAPGAFF.

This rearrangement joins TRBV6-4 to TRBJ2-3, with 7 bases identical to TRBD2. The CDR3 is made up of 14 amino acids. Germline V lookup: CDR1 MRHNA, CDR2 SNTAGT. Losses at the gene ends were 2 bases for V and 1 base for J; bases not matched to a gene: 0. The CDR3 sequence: CASSDRGGTDTQYF. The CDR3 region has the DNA TGTGCCAGCAGTGACCGGGGGGGCACAGATACGCAGTATTTT.

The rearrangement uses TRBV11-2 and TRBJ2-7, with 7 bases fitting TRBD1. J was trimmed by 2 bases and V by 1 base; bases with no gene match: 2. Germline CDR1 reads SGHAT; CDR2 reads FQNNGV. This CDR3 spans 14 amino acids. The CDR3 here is CASSLGGQTYEQYF. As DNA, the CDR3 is TGTGCCAGCAGCTTAGGGGGACAGACCTACGAGCAGTACTTC.

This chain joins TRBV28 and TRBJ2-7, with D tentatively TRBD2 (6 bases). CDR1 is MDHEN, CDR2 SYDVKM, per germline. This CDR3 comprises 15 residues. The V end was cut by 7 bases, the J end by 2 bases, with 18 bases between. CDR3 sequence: CASTLGGGTPYEQYF. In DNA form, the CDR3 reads TGTGCCAGCACCTTAGGAGGAGGGACCCCCTACGAGCAGTACTTC.

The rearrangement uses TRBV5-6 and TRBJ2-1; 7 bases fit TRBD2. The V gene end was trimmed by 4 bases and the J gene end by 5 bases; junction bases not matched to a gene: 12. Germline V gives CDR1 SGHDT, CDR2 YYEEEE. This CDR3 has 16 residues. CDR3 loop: CASSIEPGLRNNEQFF. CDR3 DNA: TGTGCCAGCAGCATAGAACCGGGACTAAGAAACAATGAGCAGTTCTTC.

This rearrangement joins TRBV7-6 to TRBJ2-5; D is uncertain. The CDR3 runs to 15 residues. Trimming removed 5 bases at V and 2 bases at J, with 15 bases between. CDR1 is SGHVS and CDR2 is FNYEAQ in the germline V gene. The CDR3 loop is CASSRQANLQETQYF. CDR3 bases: TGTGCCAGCAGCCGCCAGGCCAACCTTCAAGAGACCCAGTACTTC.

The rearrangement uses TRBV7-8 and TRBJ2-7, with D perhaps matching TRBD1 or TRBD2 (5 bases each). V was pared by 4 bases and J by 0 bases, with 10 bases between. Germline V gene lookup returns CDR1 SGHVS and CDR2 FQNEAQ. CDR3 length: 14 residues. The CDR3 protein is CASSYWGSSYEQYF. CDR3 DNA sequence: TGTGCCAGCAGCTATTGGGGGAGCTCCTACGAGCAGTACTTC.

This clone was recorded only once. The CDR3 bases are TGTGCCAGCAGCCCAAGACAGGGCAATCAGCCCCAGCATTTT. Residues: CASSPRQGNQPQHF. V is TRBV2 and J is TRBJ1-5, with D tentatively TRBD1 (6 bases). The germline V gene has CDR1 SNHLY and CDR2 FYNNEI. This CDR3 comprises 14 residues. V gave up 6 bases and J gave up 2 bases, with 11 bases separating them.

CDR3: CASSSGTGKLEKLFF. The CDR3 DNA reads TGCGCCAGCAGCTCAGGGACAGGGAAGCTTGAAAAACTGTTTTTT. The rearrangement uses TRBV5-1 and TRBJ1-4; 9 bases line up with TRBD1. The CDR3 totals 15 residues. The germline CDR1 and CDR2 sequences are SGHRS and YFSETQ. Germline trimming cut 3 bases from V and 7 bases from J; bases unmatched to any gene: 7.

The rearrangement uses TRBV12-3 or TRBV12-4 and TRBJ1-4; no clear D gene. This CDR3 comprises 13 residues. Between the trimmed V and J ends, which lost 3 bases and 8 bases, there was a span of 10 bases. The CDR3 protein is CASSLLQREKLFF. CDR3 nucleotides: TGTGCCAGCAGTTTGTTACAGCGGGAAAAACTGTTTTTT.